The 18 T cell receptor beta chains given below trace back to one sample, sequenced in a study of shared clonotypes between healthy human individuals. TCRdb's table, derived via immunoSEQ multiplex PCR, lists solely in-frame clones and lacks some. The repertoire holds more than 2 million clones, with approximately 95% as singletons. Sequencing was carried out using naive CD4+ T cells sorted from blood. Subset defined: CD45RA+ positively selected. These receptors were taken from a man aged 18 to 30 in good health.

Only one count was recorded for this clone. The chain is built from TRBV12-5 and TRBJ2-5; D is ambiguous. Germline assignment: CDR1 LGHNT and CDR2 FRNRAP. The CDR3 contains 11 residues. V was pared by 6 bases and J by 4 bases, with 6 bases between. CDR3 protein: CASGRRETQYF. As DNA, the CDR3 is TGTGCTAGTGGCCGAAGAGAGACCCAGTACTTC.

The chain links TRBV5-4 to TRBJ2-1; D is undetermined. CDR1 is SGHNT and CDR2 is YYREEE in the germline V gene (reference sequence). This CDR3 region has 13 residues. The V and J ends lost 0 bases and 12 bases respectively, with 13 bases between them. The CDR3 spells CASSLATDRAQFF. The CDR3 nucleotides read TGTGCCAGCAGCTTGGCCACGGACCGTGCGCAGTTCTTC. Full variable domain (remainder filled in from reference TRBV5-4 and TRBJ2-1): ETGVTQSPTHLIKTRGQQVTLRCSSQSGHNTVSWYQQALGQGPQFIFQYYREEENGRGNFPPRFSGLQFPNYSSELNVNALELDDSALYLCASSLATDRAQFFGPGTRLTVL.

The gene calls are TRBV28 and TRBJ2-7; TRBD2 might be the D (7 bases). V was pared by 5 bases and J by 2 bases, with 19 bases between. The germline gives CDR1 MDHEN, CDR2 SYDVKM. The CDR3 has 16 amino acids. The CDR3 nucleotides are TGTGCCAGCAGTCCCGGTGGGGCGGGGGCAACCTACGAGCAGTACTTC. Protein product: CASSPGGAGATYEQYF.

Note on this clone: In the same sample, other DNA sequences code for this CDR3. This rearrangement joins TRBV5-1 to TRBJ1-1; D gene unclear. This CDR3 comprises 11 residues. With 3 bases removed from V and 2 bases from J, the gap between germline ends came to 2 bases. Germline values: CDR1 SGHRS, CDR2 YFSETQ. Written as DNA, the CDR3 is TGCGCCAGCAGCTCAAACACTGAAGCTTTCTTT. Encoded protein: CASSSNTEAFF.

The chain recombines TRBV5-1 with TRBJ2-5, with 11 positions matching TRBD2. CDR1 and CDR2 (germline): SGHRS, YFSETQ. The ends lost 3 bases at V and 5 bases at J; junction bases unmatched: 6. The CDR3 spans 15 residues. For the CDR3, the DNA is TGCGCCAGCAGCTCCTCCGGGACTAGCGGCGAGACCCAGTACTTC. Translating it yields CASSSSGTSGETQYF.

V is TRBV30 and J is TRBJ1-1; D call uncertain. Germline CDR1 and CDR2: GTSNPN and SVGIG (reference sequence). The CDR3 covers 14 residues. V shed 7 bases and J shed 3 bases, with 18 bases lying between them. As DNA, the CDR3 is TGTGCCTCACGCGACGGGGAATCCTACACTGAAGCTTTCTTT. This gives the protein CASRDGESYTEAFF.

This clone was detected only once. This sequence joins TRBV18 and TRBJ1-3; TRBD1 might be the D (6 bases). The CDR3 loop spans 16 amino acids. CDR1 and CDR2 from the germline V gene are KGHSH and LQKENI. V lost 3 bases and J lost 2, with 14 bases in between. The CDR3 region is CASSPQQGRPGNTIYF. CDR3 nucleotides: TGTGCCAGCTCACCTCAACAGGGAAGGCCTGGAAACACCATATATTTT.

This sequence joins TRBV5-1 and TRBJ2-1; 8 bases fit TRBD2. J lost 2 bases, V lost 1 base, and 8 bases had no gene match. The CDR3 loop spans 17 amino acids. Germline CDR1 reads SGHRS; CDR2 reads YFSETQ. The CDR3: CASSLMGTRYPYNEQFF. CDR3 DNA sequence: TGCGCCAGCAGCTTGATGGGGACTAGATACCCCTACAATGAGCAGTTCTTC.

V gene TRBV10-3 combines with J gene TRBJ2-3, with 10 nucleotides matching TRBD2. J was trimmed by 7 bases and V by 3 bases; bases with no gene match: 10. Looked up from germline, CDR1 is ENHRY and CDR2 is SYGVKD. CDR3 size: 16 residues. The CDR3 spells CAISDSSGGAPYTQYF. The CDR3 DNA reads as TGTGCCATCAGTGATTCGAGCGGGGGGGCGCCTTATACGCAGTATTTT.

The genes are TRBV5-4 and TRBJ1-1; 9 bases line up with TRBD1. V lost 4 bases to trimming and J lost 5 bases; unmatched junction nucleotides: 9. From germline, CDR1 is SGHNT and CDR2 YYREEE (reference sequence). This CDR3 spans 15 amino acids. The CDR3 DNA sequence: TGTGCCAGCAGCCCAGGACAGGGGAAGTTGACTGAAGCTTTCTTT. Translation gives CASSPGQGKLTEAFF.

The chain recombines TRBV5-1 with TRBJ1-3; a weak D match, TRBD1 (6 bases). This CDR3 comprises 16 residues. V was shortened by 4 bases and J by 4 bases, with 18 bases between the two germline ends. CDR1 is SGHRS, CDR2 YFSETQ, per germline. CDR3: CASSLRGGPQGNTIYF. The CDR3 nucleotides are TGCGCCAGCAGCCTCCGAGGGGGGCCGCAGGGAAACACCATATATTTT.

This sequence joins TRBV19 and TRBJ2-2; D uncertain. CDR3 length: 17 residues. The germline V gene has CDR1 LNHDA and CDR2 SQIVND (reference sequence). Trimming took 4 bases from V and 7 from J, leaving 22 bases between them. The CDR3: CASSTLQGTVTGGELFF. The CDR3 DNA reads as TGTGCCAGTAGTACCCTACAAGGCACCGTAACGGGCGGGGAGCTGTTTTTT.

The chain uses TRBV18 and TRBJ2-7; no clear D gene. The CDR3 runs to 14 residues. Germline loops: CDR1 KGHSH, CDR2 LQKENI. V was clipped by 3 bases and J by 0 bases, with 9 bases between them. DNA of the CDR3: TGTGCCAGCTCACCGACGTGGGACTCCTACGAGCAGTACTTC. This translates into CASSPTWDSYEQYF. Drawing the rest from reference TRBV18 and TRBJ2-7, the complete variable domain is NAGVMQNPRHLVRRRGQEARLRCSPMKGHSHVYWYRQLPEEGLKFMVYLQKENIIDESGMPKERFSAEFPKEGPSILRIQQVVRGDSAAYFCASSPTWDSYEQYFGPGTRLTVT.

V and J are TRBV10-3 and TRBJ2-5; 7 bases match TRBD2. The germline V gene has CDR1 ENHRY and CDR2 SYGVKD. The V gene end was trimmed by 0 bases and the J gene end by 1 base; junction bases not matched to a gene: 2. CDR3 length: 15 amino acids. The DNA for the CDR3 is TGTGCCATCAGTGAGTCGGGAGGGATCCAAGAGACCCAGTACTTC. Its protein is CAISESGGIQETQYF.

The chain has TRBV27 and TRBJ1-1; D not certain. V was pared by 5 bases and J by 1 base, with 14 bases between. This CDR3 contains 15 residues. The germline gives CDR1 MNHEY, CDR2 SMNVEV (reference sequence). The CDR3 bases are TGTGCCAGCAGTCCGGACTCGTGGGGGAACACTGAAGCTTTCTTT. It specifies CASSPDSWGNTEAFF.

The chain recombines TRBV7-2 with TRBJ2-3; TRBD2 matches 10 bases. CDR3 size: 15 residues. Germline CDR1 SGHTA, CDR2 FQGNSA. The V gene end was trimmed by 1 base and the J gene end by 6 bases; junction bases not matched to a gene: 4. CDR3: CASSLVGLAVDTQYF. DNA of the CDR3: TGTGCCAGCAGCTTAGTAGGACTAGCGGTCGATACGCAGTATTTT.

The gene calls are TRBV6-1 and TRBJ2-7, with D possibly matching TRBD2 (6 bases). The CDR3 spans 15 residues. V was shortened by 6 bases and J by 0 bases, with 15 bases between the two germline ends. CDR1 and CDR2 (germline): MNHNS, SASEGT. The CDR3 DNA reads TGTGCCAGCAGGGGTCCGGGACTGGGCTCCTACGAGCAGTACTTC. Protein product: CASRGPGLGSYEQYF.

The CDR3: CASRWAASSYEQYF. The CDR3 DNA is TGTGCCAGCAGGTGGGCCGCGAGCTCCTACGAGCAGTACTTC. The V call is TRBV6-1, the J call TRBJ2-7; no firm D call. Trimming left V 6 bases short and J 0 bases short, with 12 bases between. The CDR3 contains 14 residues. The germline CDR1 and CDR2 sequences are MNHNS and SASEGT.